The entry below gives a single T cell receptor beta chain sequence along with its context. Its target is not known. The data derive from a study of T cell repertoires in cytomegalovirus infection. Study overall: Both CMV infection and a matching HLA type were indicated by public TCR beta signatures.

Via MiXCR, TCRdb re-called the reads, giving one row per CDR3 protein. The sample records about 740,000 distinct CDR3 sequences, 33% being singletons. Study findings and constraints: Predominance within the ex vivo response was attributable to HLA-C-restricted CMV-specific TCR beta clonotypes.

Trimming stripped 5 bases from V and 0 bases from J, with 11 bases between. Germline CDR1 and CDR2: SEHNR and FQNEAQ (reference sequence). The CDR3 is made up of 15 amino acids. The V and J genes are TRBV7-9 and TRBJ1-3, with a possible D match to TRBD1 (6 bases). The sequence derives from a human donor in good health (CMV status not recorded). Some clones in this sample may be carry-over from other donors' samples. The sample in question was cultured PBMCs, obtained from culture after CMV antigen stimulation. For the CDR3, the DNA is TGTGCCAGCAGCGATCGGACAGACTCTGGAAACACCATATATTTT. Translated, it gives CASSDRTDSGNTIYF.